This T cell receptor beta chain was found in a study of T-cell reconstitution after alpha-beta-depleted transplantation in children. The library targeted TCRbeta and was prepared with unique molecular identifiers. Via MiXCR, TCRdb re-called the PCR reads, giving one row per CDR3 protein. The sample contains over 150,000 distinct CDR3 sequences, 14% to 15% of which appear only once. This clonotype was seen at least ten times. Per germline, CDR1 MNHEY and CDR2 SVGAGI. This CDR3 comprises 16 residues. J gave up 3 bases and V 2 bases, and 7 bases lay outside the gene matches. This sample comprised PBMCs from the stem cell graft donor, obtained from the stem cell graft. The receptor was isolated from a human donor who donated a stem cell graft to a child with acute lymphoblastic leukemia. The J gene is TRBJ2-1, the V gene TRBV6-5; 7 nucleotides match TRBD1. CDR3 sequence reads: CASSYPVRDSYNEQFF. Here the CDR3 DNA reads TGTGCCAGCAGTTACCCCGTCCGGGACAGCTACAATGAGCAGTTCTTC.